The 23 T cell receptor beta chains presented below share a single source sample, sequenced in a study of blood T cell repertoires in COVID-19. TCRdb keeps only in-frame clones here, not all; method: immunoSEQ multiplex PCR. The table records about 460,000 clones, approximately 91% of them present only once. The sample consisted of PBMCs or T cells enriched from blood (not recorded which). The receptors were sampled from a woman aged 55 to 70 who had recovered from COVID-19.

A note on this clone: A much bigger clone sits one base away, suggesting this may be a read error. J is TRBJ1-6 and V is TRBV6-5; D is unresolved. CDR3 length: 13 amino acids. The V and J ends lost 2 bases and 7 bases respectively, with 6 bases between them. Germline V gene data show CDR1 as MNHEY and CDR2 as SVGAGI. The CDR3 nucleotides read TGTGCCAGCAGTTACAGGAGGAATTCACCCCTCCACTTT. As protein: CASSYRRNSPLHF.

This chain joins TRBV3-1 (or the pseudogene TRBV3-2) and TRBJ2-7; D is ambiguous. The CDR3 loop spans 14 amino acids. Germline CDR1 LGHDT, CDR2 YNNKEL (reference sequence). Trimming shortened V by 2 bases and J by 3 bases, and 11 bases separated the two germline ends. This CDR3 is CASSQTTSLYEQYF. The CDR3 DNA sequence: TGTGCCAGCAGCCAAACTACCTCCCTCTACGAGCAGTACTTC.

The chain uses TRBV24-1 and TRBJ2-3; no definite D call. CDR3 size: 14 residues. Trimming removed 2 bases from V and 1 base from J, with 6 bases in between. Germline-derived CDR1 and CDR2 are KGHDR and SFDVKD. The DNA for the CDR3 is TGTGCCACCAGTGATTCCTCGGGCACAGATACGCAGTATTTT. Protein: CATSDSSGTDTQYF.

This chain uses TRBV28 with TRBJ1-5, with D hard to call. There are 12 residues in the CDR3. CDR1 MDHEN and CDR2 SYDVKM come from the germline V gene. Between the trimmed V and J ends, which lost 5 bases and 5 bases, there was a span of 7 bases. The CDR3 DNA reads TGTGCCAGCAGTCAGAGGTATCAGCCCCAGCATTTT. Translation gives CASSQRYQPQHF.

This clone is a singleton in its sample. This chain uses TRBV11-2 with TRBJ1-3; TRBD1 matches 8 bases. This CDR3 comprises 14 residues. J gave up 15 bases and V 1 base, and 11 bases lay outside the gene matches. Germline V gives CDR1 SGHAT, CDR2 FQNNGV. The CDR3 nucleotides read TGTGCCAGCAGCTTAGTCCTTGGGACAGGAGGGCGATATTTT. Translation gives CASSLVLGTGGRYF.

The chain employs TRBV18 and TRBJ2-2, with TRBD1 identical over 7 bases. Germline V gives CDR1 KGHSH, CDR2 LQKENI. The CDR3 runs to 15 residues. The V and J ends lost 3 bases and 3 bases, in that order; junction bases with no gene match: 4. The CDR3 spells CASSPGQEYTGELFF. The CDR3 region has the DNA TGTGCCAGCTCACCTGGACAGGAGTACACCGGGGAGCTGTTTTTT.

CDR3 bases: TGTGCCATCAGTGAAGGGGATAGTGGGGCCAACGTCCTGACTTTC. This encodes CAISEGDSGANVLTF. The V gene is TRBV10-3, the J gene TRBJ2-6; weak D call: TRBD1 (5 bases). Per germline, CDR1 ENHRY and CDR2 SYGVKD. This CDR3 has 15 residues. Deletions cut 3 bases from V and 3 bases from J, with 9 bases between.

V and J are TRBV24-1 and TRBJ1-1; TRBD1 matches 8 bases. The V gene's germline CDR1 is KGHDR and CDR2 SFDVKD. The CDR3 runs 15 residues. Germline trimming cut 6 bases from V and 7 bases from J; bases unmatched to any gene: 12. The CDR3 loop is CATSSGTGIRDEAFF. DNA for the CDR3: TGTGCCACCAGTTCCGGGACAGGAATTAGGGATGAAGCTTTCTTT.

The chain couples TRBV6-5 to TRBJ1-2, with D uncertain. CDR3 length equals 16 residues. The V gene's germline CDR1 is MNHEY and CDR2 SVGAGI. V lost 0 bases and J lost 5, with 16 bases in between. CDR3 sequence reads: CASSYSKAGTSYGYTF. Written as DNA, the CDR3 is TGTGCCAGCAGTTACTCGAAGGCGGGCACGAGTTATGGCTACACCTTC.

In the case of this clone: One end of the junction is discordant with germline, which a read error may explain. The chain has TRBV19 and TRBJ2-1; possible D gene TRBD1, 5 bases. This CDR3 region has 11 residues. Per germline, CDR1 LNHDA and CDR2 SQIVND (reference sequence). This chain's CDR3 is CASSLGQRTVF. CDR3 DNA sequence: TGTGCCAGTAGCCTGGGGCAGAGGACGGTCTTC.

V is TRBV5-1 and J is TRBJ1-1, with D uncertain. CDR3 length equals 12 residues. V dropped 0 bases and J dropped 7 bases, with 7 bases sitting between them. Germline assignment: CDR1 SGHRS and CDR2 YFSETQ. The CDR3 bases are TGCGCCAGCAGCTTGGACGTCGGTGAAGCTTTCTTT. This sequence encodes CASSLDVGEAFF.

This clone has more than one count but fewer than ten. CDR3 loop: CASSLLSSGGYLYNEQFF. The CDR3 DNA reads as TGTGCCAGCAGCTTATTGAGTAGCGGGGGGTATCTTTACAATGAGCAGTTCTTC. The gene calls are TRBV11-2 and TRBJ2-1, with 10 bases aligning to TRBD2. Germline CDR1 is SGHAT and CDR2 is FQNNGV. V lost 2 bases to trimming and J lost 4 bases; unmatched junction nucleotides: 11. The CDR3 covers 18 residues.

J is TRBJ1-2 and V is TRBV2; no clear D. V was trimmed by 2 bases and J by 12 bases, leaving 10 bases between them. The CDR3 runs to 11 residues. CDR1 SNHLY and CDR2 FYNNEI come from the germline V gene. CDR3 in DNA: TGTGCCAGCAGTGAACCAGGCCCGGACACCTTC. Amino acid sequence: CASSEPGPDTF.

This chain uses TRBV6-2 or TRBV6-3 with TRBJ2-2; 7 bases are shared with TRBD1. CDR3 length: 16 residues. With V trimmed by 5 bases and J by 0 bases, 6 bases remained unmatched. The germline V gene encodes CDR1 MNHEY and CDR2 SVGEGT. CDR3 in amino acids: CASSRLGTANTGELFF. The DNA for the CDR3 is TGTGCCAGCAGTAGACTCGGGACAGCGAACACCGGGGAGCTGTTTTTT.

The chain joins TRBV4-2 to TRBJ2-2, with D unresolved. The CDR3 spans 16 residues. The V gene lost 5 bases and the J gene lost 0 bases, with 13 bases spanning the gap. The V gene's germline CDR1 is LGHNA and CDR2 YNFKEQ. The CDR3 nucleotides are TGTGCCAGCAGCACCCACTACACCACGAACACCGGGGAGCTGTTTTTT. Translating gives CASSTHYTTNTGELFF.

The chain links TRBV2 to TRBJ1-2, with TRBD1 identical over 8 bases. The CDR3 extends over 14 amino acids. CDR1 is SNHLY, CDR2 FYNNEI, per germline. V lost 6 bases, J lost 8 bases, and 11 bases stayed unmatched. CDR3 sequence (DNA): TGTGCCAGCAGGGGGGACAGGTTCGGGGAAGGCTACACCTTC. Its translation: CASRGDRFGEGYTF.

The J gene is TRBJ2-1, the V gene TRBV3-1 (or the pseudogene TRBV3-2); 7 nucleotides agree with TRBD1. Trimming removed 3 bases from V and 0 bases from J; junction bases left unmatched: 2. The CDR3 is 15 residues long. Germline V gene lookup returns CDR1 LGHDT and CDR2 YNNKEL (reference sequence). The DNA of the CDR3 is TGTGCCAGCAGCCAGACAGGGAGCTCCTACAATGAGCAGTTCTTC. Amino acids: CASSQTGSSYNEQFF.

The chain is built from TRBV6-5 and TRBJ2-3; 7 nucleotides agree with TRBD2. The CDR3 contains 13 residues. Trimming at V came to 7 bases and at J to 3 bases, leaving 4 bases not matched to a gene. Germline V lookup: CDR1 MNHEY, CDR2 SVGAGI. The CDR3 sequence is CASIPGGTDTQYF. The CDR3 DNA is TGTGCCAGCATTCCCGGGGGGACAGATACGCAGTATTTT.

The V gene is TRBV6-1, the J gene TRBJ2-7; D not certain. The V and J ends lost 3 bases and 2 bases respectively, with 8 bases between them. CDR3 length: 13 residues. Per germline, CDR1 MNHNS and CDR2 SASEGT. The CDR3 DNA follows: TGTGCCAGCAGTGATTCGGGTCCCTACGAGCAGTACGTC. Translation gives CASSDSGPYEQYV.

This rearrangement joins TRBV2 to TRBJ1-5; a possible D gene is TRBD1 (5 bases). V was shortened by 6 bases and J by 5 bases, with 23 bases between the two germline ends. The CDR3 has 17 amino acids. Per the germline V gene, CDR1 is SNHLY and CDR2 is FYNNEI. The CDR3 nucleotides are TGTGCCAGCAGAGGTCGACCTTCAGGGAATTCTGATCAGCCCCAGCATTTT. It encodes CASRGRPSGNSDQPQHF.

The chain carries TRBV7-2 and TRBJ2-1; 9 bases are a match to TRBD1. The CDR3 is 15 residues long. Germline lookup yields CDR1 SGHTA and CDR2 FQGNSA. Trimming removed 5 bases from V and 7 bases from J; junction bases left unmatched: 9. The CDR3 sequence is CASSPPGTGKNEQFF. The CDR3 DNA is TGTGCCAGCAGCCCCCCCGGGACAGGGAAAAATGAGCAGTTCTTC.

This clone occurred once. V gene TRBV7-9 combines with J gene TRBJ1-1; a weak D match, TRBD1 (6 bases). Germline CDR1 SEHNR, CDR2 FQNEAQ (reference sequence). Trimming took off 4 bases at V and 3 bases at J, with 12 bases between the two ends. The CDR3 is 14 residues long. CDR3 loop: CASSSQGVDTEAFF. The CDR3 DNA reads TGTGCCAGCAGCTCACAGGGAGTTGACACTGAAGCTTTCTTT.

The chain employs TRBV7-9 and TRBJ1-3; 7 nucleotides align to TRBD1. Trimming at V came to 2 bases and at J to 0 bases, leaving 1 base not matched to a gene. The germline V gene encodes CDR1 SEHNR and CDR2 FQNEAQ (reference sequence). The CDR3 contains 15 residues. Written as DNA, the CDR3 is TGTGCCAGCAGCTTATCAGGGGGCTCTGGAAACACCATATATTTT. Protein product: CASSLSGGSGNTIYF.